Shown below are 7 T cell receptor beta chains from a single sample sequenced in a study of cytomegalovirus exposure and HLA in healthy donors. The PCR was carried out with 60 Vbeta primers and 13 Jbeta primers. The table came from immunoSEQ multiplex PCR; TCRdb's copy has only in-frame clones and leaves some out. Here the sample spans some 150,000 clones, about 85% being singletons. Sequenced sample: PBMCs. Receptors originate from a boy younger than 10 in good health and CMV-seronegative.

This clone was recorded once. The chain combines TRBV5-1 with TRBJ2-1, with 9 bases identical to TRBD1. Germline trimming cut 4 bases from V and 9 bases from J; bases unmatched to any gene: 8. CDR3 length equals 14 residues. From germline, CDR1 is SGHRS and CDR2 YFSETQ. The CDR3 DNA reads TGCGCCAGCAGCACGACAGGGGGGGTGGGTGAGCAGTTCTTC. Protein: CASSTTGGVGEQFF. Looking up the rest from reference TRBV5-1 and TRBJ2-1 gives the full variable domain: KAGVTQTPRYLIKTRGQQVTLSCSPISGHRSVSWYQQTPGQGLQFLFEYFSETQRNKGNFPGRFSGRQFSNSRSEMNVSTLELGDSALYLCASSTTGGVGEQFFGPGTRLTVL.

This rearrangement joins TRBV5-1 to TRBJ1-1; maybe TRBD1 (5 bases). Germline V gene data show CDR1 as SGHRS and CDR2 as YFSETQ. The CDR3 totals 18 residues. V gave up 0 bases and J gave up 2 bases, with 20 bases separating them. The CDR3 is CASSLEGRRVFINTEAFF. The CDR3 coding sequence is TGCGCCAGCAGCTTGGAGGGACGGAGGGTTTTTATTAACACTGAAGCTTTCTTT.

The chain employs TRBV6-6 and TRBJ2-5; D possibly corresponds to TRBD2 (6 bases). Germline V CDR1 and CDR2: MNHNY, SVGAGI (reference sequence). This CDR3 spans 13 amino acids. The germline V and J ends were trimmed by 7 bases and 6 bases, with 15 bases remaining between them. Here the CDR3 reads CASTKVEGKTQYF. CDR3 bases: TGTGCCAGCACCAAGGTGGAGGGTAAGACCCAGTACTTC.

The chain couples TRBV30 to TRBJ2-2; D may be TRBD1 (6 bases). Germline V gene sequence: CDR1 GTSNPN, CDR2 SVGIG (reference sequence). The CDR3 totals 14 residues. The ends were cut back, 2 bases at V and 0 bases at J, with 7 bases in the middle. The CDR3: CAWSQGSNTGELFF. In DNA, the CDR3 is TGTGCCTGGAGTCAGGGGTCGAACACCGGGGAGCTGTTTTTT.

The chain links TRBV7-2 to TRBJ2-1; D gene uncertain. The CDR3 runs 14 residues. The germline CDR1 and CDR2 sequences are SGHTA and FQGNSA. With 1 base removed from V and 8 bases from J, the gap between germline ends came to 12 bases. CDR3 sequence (DNA): TGTGCCAGCAGCTTAGGTATTACACGGGATGAGCAGTTCTTC. The encoded protein is CASSLGITRDEQFF.

This rearrangement joins TRBV18 to TRBJ1-4; TRBD1 matches at 7 bases. The J segment lost 4 bases and the V segment lost 3 bases, leaving 2 bases of the junction unmatched. The CDR3 is made up of 14 amino acids. CDR1 KGHSH and CDR2 LQKENI come from the germline V gene. CDR3 sequence (DNA): TGTGCCAGCTCACCGGGACAGAGTAATGAAAAACTGTTTTTT. This encodes CASSPGQSNEKLFF.

The chain couples TRBV6-1 to TRBJ1-1; D is uncertain. Trimming took off 4 bases at V and 8 bases at J, with 20 bases between the two ends. Germline CDR1 MNHNS, CDR2 SASEGT. The CDR3 is 15 residues long. DNA of the CDR3: TGTGCCAGCAGTGGGCTGGACGGGGAGACGGAGGAAGCTTTCTTT. Its protein is CASSGLDGETEEAFF.